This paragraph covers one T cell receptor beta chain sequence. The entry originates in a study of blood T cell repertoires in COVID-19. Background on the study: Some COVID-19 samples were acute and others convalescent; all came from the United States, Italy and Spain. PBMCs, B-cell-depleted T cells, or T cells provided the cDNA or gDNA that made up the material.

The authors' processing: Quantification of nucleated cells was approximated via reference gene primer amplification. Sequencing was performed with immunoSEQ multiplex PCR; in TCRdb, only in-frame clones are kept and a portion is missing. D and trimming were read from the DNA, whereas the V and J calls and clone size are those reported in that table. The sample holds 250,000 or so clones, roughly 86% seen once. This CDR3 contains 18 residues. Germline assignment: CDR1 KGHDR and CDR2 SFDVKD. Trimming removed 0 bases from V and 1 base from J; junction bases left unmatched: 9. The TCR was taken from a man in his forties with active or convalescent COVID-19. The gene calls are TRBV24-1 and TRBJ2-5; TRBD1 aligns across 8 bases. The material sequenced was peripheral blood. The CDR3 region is CATSDLPGTGGGQETQYF. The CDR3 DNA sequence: TGTGCCACCAGTGATTTGCCAGGGACAGGTGGGGGCCAAGAGACCCAGTACTTC.